The 17 T cell receptor beta chains below were found in one sample sequenced in a study of cytomegalovirus exposure and HLA in healthy donors. The PCR employed 60 Vbeta primers together with 13 Jbeta primers. Produced via immunoSEQ multiplex PCR; TCRdb's table is partial and in-frame only. The profile covers 130,000 to 150,000 clones, with about 85% appearing a single time and more than 2% taken by the ten largest. The specimen was PBMCs. The receptors stem from a boy aged 2 to 10 in good health and CMV-seronegative.

The chain uses TRBV6-6 and TRBJ1-2, with 8 nucleotides matching TRBD1. Germline CDR1 MNHNY, CDR2 SVGAGI (reference sequence). The V and J ends lost 0 bases and 3 bases, in that order; junction bases with no gene match: 3. This CDR3 is built from 15 residues. The CDR3 reads CASSYSPGGDYGYTF. In DNA form, the CDR3 reads TGTGCCAGCAGTTACTCGCCAGGGGGCGACTATGGCTACACCTTC.

The chain joins TRBV6-1 to TRBJ2-3; 10 bases agree with TRBD2. CDR1 is MNHNS, CDR2 SASEGT, per germline. V trimming: 2 bases; J trimming: 0 bases; junction bases outside the gene matches: 5. CDR3 length: 17 residues. CDR3 protein: CASSEIAGGASTDTQYF. DNA of the CDR3: TGTGCCAGCAGTGAAATAGCGGGGGGCGCTAGCACAGATACGCAGTATTTT.

The chain joins TRBV19 to TRBJ2-3; 8 bases are a match to TRBD2. The V gene end was trimmed by 8 bases and the J gene end by 0 bases; junction bases not matched to a gene: 10. Germline lookup yields CDR1 LNHDA and CDR2 SQIVND (reference sequence). CDR3 size: 16 residues. The CDR3: CASRSGTRESTDTQYF. DNA for the CDR3: TGTGCCAGTCGTTCCGGGACTAGGGAAAGCACAGATACGCAGTATTTT.

The gene calls are TRBV28 and TRBJ2-3, with D maybe TRBD2 (6 bases). The CDR3 is 13 residues long. V gave up 8 bases and J gave up 0 bases, with 9 bases separating them. Germline assignment: CDR1 MDHEN and CDR2 SYDVKM. CDR3 DNA sequence: TGTGCCAGCGGGGAGGTGAGCACAGATACGCAGTATTTT. Its translation is CASGEVSTDTQYF.

This rearrangement joins TRBV6-6 to TRBJ2-3, with D possibly TRBD1 on 6 matching bases. Trimming pared 3 bases from V and 6 bases from J, leaving 16 bases between. Germline lookup yields CDR1 MNHNY and CDR2 SVGAGI (reference sequence). CDR3 length: 15 amino acids. The CDR3 DNA reads TGTGCCAGCAGTTATTCAGGGGAGTTTTGGGATACGCAGTATTTT. Encoded protein: CASSYSGEFWDTQYF.

V gene TRBV4-1 combines with J gene TRBJ1-5, with D hard to call. This CDR3 has 17 residues. V was trimmed by 4 bases and J by 6 bases, leaving 22 bases between them. CDR1 and CDR2 from the germline V gene are MGHRA and YSYEKL. The DNA for the CDR3 is TGCGCCAGCAGCCCCCGAGAGGTCCAGACGGTGGGTCAGCCCCAGCATTTT. It encodes CASSPREVQTVGQPQHF.

The rearrangement joins TRBV6-5 to TRBJ2-2; D perhaps matches TRBD1 (5 bases). The V end lost 7 bases, the J end lost 0 bases, and 9 bases lay between the germline ends. This CDR3 spans 14 amino acids. Per germline, CDR1 MNHEY and CDR2 SVGAGI. The CDR3 spells CASKGVANTGELFF. CDR3 DNA: TGTGCCAGCAAAGGGGTGGCGAACACCGGGGAGCTGTTTTTT.

This chain joins TRBV14 and TRBJ1-6; unclear D gene. CDR3 length: 14 amino acids. The germline gives CDR1 SGHDN, CDR2 FVKESK. Trimming took 3 bases from V and 9 from J, leaving 12 bases between them. CDR3 bases: TGTGCCAGCAGCCATAATCTCCGGGGTTCACCCCTCCACTTT. Its translation: CASSHNLRGSPLHF.

The chain employs TRBV12-5 and TRBJ1-1, with D tentatively TRBD1 (5 bases). Looked up from germline, CDR1 is LGHNT and CDR2 is FRNRAP. This CDR3 has 11 residues. The V gene lost 1 base and the J gene lost 8 bases, with 5 bases spanning the gap. The CDR3, as DNA: TGTGCTAGTGGTTTGGGACAGGAAGCTTTCTTT. Protein sequence: CASGLGQEAFF.

This clone was recorded a few times. V gene TRBV11-2 combines with J gene TRBJ1-5; 8 bases match TRBD1. The CDR3 totals 16 residues. The germline V gene encodes CDR1 SGHAT and CDR2 FQNNGV. With V trimmed by 2 bases and J by 7 bases, 10 bases remained unmatched. In DNA, the CDR3 is TGTGCCAGCAGCTTATTCCCGGACAGGGTGGGACAGCCCCAGCATTTT. This codes for CASSLFPDRVGQPQHF.

In its sample, this clone was seen once. V gene TRBV9 combines with J gene TRBJ2-1, with 7 bases lining up with TRBD1. Germline lookup yields CDR1 SGDLS and CDR2 YYNGEE. The CDR3 has 17 residues. Trimming took 0 bases from V and 1 from J; bases not matched to a gene: 7. The CDR3 spells CASSVGRGRGSYNEQFF. The CDR3 DNA reads TGTGCCAGCAGCGTAGGTAGGGGGCGCGGGTCCTACAATGAGCAGTTCTTC. The whole variable domain, remainder taken from reference TRBV9 and TRBJ2-1, is DSGVTQTPKHLITATGQRVTLRCSPRSGDLSVYWYQQSLDQGLQFLIQYYNGEERAKGNILERFSAQQFPDLHSELNLSSLELGDSALYFCASSVGRGRGSYNEQFFGPGTRLTVL.

This clone was observed a single time. The V and J genes are TRBV7-2 and TRBJ1-5; no clear D. The CDR3 is made up of 13 amino acids. Between the trimmed V and J ends, which lost 2 bases and 5 bases, there was a span of 7 bases. The germline V gene encodes CDR1 SGHTA and CDR2 FQGNSA. CDR3 residues: CASSLWADQPQHF. Written as DNA, the CDR3 is TGTGCCAGCAGCTTATGGGCCGATCAGCCCCAGCATTTT.

The chain uses TRBV14 and TRBJ1-2, with D possibly matching TRBD1 (6 bases). Trimming took off 2 bases at V and 2 bases at J, with 12 bases between the two ends. This CDR3 is built from 15 residues. Germline loops: CDR1 SGHDN, CDR2 FVKESK. The CDR3 nucleotides read TGTGCCAGCAGCCAACAGGGGATTTCCAACTATGGCTACACCTTC. Protein product: CASSQQGISNYGYTF.

The chain carries TRBV30 and TRBJ1-1; D may be TRBD1 (5 bases). CDR3 size: 12 residues. CDR1 is GTSNPN and CDR2 is SVGIG in the germline V gene (reference sequence). The V end lost 5 bases, the J end lost 1 base, and 8 bases lay between the germline ends. The CDR3 DNA sequence: TGTGCCTGGGGGGCAGAGAACACTGAAGCTTTCTTT. It translates to CAWGAENTEAFF.

The J gene is TRBJ2-2, the V gene TRBV10-3; maybe TRBD2 (5 bases). Trimming took off 2 bases at V and 6 bases at J, with 10 bases between the two ends. The germline V gene encodes CDR1 ENHRY and CDR2 SYGVKD. The CDR3 is made up of 14 amino acids. This CDR3 reads CAISEHGEPGELFF. The CDR3 nucleotides read TGTGCCATCAGTGAGCATGGGGAGCCCGGGGAGCTGTTTTTT.

This clone was seen a single time. The chain couples TRBV9 to TRBJ2-7; D is unclear. Trimming pared 0 bases from V and 0 bases from J, leaving 16 bases between. This CDR3 spans 17 amino acids. Germline-derived CDR1 and CDR2 are SGDLS and YYNGEE. Here the CDR3 reads CASSVGAAIRSSYEQYF. DNA for the CDR3: TGTGCCAGCAGCGTAGGTGCAGCGATACGAAGCTCCTACGAGCAGTACTTC.

This chain joins TRBV19 and TRBJ2-1; D ambiguous. Looked up from germline, CDR1 is LNHDA and CDR2 is SQIVND (reference sequence). The CDR3 spans 15 residues. Trimming shortened V by 4 bases and J by 0 bases, and 10 bases separated the two germline ends. The CDR3, as DNA: TGTGCCAGTAGTACAGTGTCCAGCTCCTACAATGAGCAGTTCTTC. This encodes CASSTVSSSYNEQFF.